This T cell receptor beta chain was recovered during a study of control samples from healthy donors and cancer patients. Method: immunoSEQ multiplex PCR; TCRdb's copy keeps in-frame clones and lacks some. The sample lists 110,000 to 150,000 clones; about nine tenths were seen once. Specimen: blood. The TCR was taken from a man aged 25-45 years in good health.

CDR3 region: CATSRGQAYTEAFF. CDR3 DNA sequence: TGTGCCACCAGCAGAGGACAGGCATACACTGAAGCTTTCTTT. V usage is TRBV15 and J usage is TRBJ1-1; D possibly corresponds to TRBD1 (6 bases). V shed 1 base and J shed 3 bases, with 9 bases lying between them. The CDR3 runs 14 residues. The germline V gene encodes CDR1 LNHNV and CDR2 YYDKDF (reference sequence).